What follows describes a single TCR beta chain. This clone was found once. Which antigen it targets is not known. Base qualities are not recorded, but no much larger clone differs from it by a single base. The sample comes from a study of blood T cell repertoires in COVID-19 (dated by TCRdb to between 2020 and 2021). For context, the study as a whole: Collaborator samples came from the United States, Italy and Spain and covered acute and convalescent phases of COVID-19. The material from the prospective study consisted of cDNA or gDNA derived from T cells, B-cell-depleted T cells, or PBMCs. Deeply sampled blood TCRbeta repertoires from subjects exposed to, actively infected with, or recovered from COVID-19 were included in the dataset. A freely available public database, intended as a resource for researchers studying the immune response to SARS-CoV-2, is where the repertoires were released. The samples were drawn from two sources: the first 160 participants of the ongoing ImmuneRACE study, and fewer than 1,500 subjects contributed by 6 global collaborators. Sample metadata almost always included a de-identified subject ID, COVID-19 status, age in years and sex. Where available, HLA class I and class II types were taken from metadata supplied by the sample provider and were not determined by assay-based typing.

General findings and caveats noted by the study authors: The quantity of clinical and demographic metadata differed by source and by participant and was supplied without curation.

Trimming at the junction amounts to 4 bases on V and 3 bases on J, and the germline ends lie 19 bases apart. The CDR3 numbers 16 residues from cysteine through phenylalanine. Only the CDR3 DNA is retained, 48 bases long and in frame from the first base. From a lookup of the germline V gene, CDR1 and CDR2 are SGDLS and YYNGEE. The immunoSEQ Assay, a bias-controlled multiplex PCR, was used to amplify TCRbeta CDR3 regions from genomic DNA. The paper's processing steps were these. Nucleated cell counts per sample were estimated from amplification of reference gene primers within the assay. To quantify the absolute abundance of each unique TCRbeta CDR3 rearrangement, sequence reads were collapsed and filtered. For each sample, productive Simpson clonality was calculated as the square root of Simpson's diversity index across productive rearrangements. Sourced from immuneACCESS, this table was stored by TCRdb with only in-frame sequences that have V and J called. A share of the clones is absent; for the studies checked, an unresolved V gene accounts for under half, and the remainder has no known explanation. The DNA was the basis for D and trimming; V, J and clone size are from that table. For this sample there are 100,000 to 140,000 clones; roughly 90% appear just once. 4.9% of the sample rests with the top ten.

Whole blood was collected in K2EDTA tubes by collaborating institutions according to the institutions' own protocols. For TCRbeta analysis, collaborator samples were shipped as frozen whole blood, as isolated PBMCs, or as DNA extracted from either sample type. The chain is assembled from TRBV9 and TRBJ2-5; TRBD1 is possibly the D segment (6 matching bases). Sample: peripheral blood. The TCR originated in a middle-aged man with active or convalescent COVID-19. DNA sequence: TGTGCCAGCAGCCCTCGTACCGGGACAAGAGAAGAGACCCAGTACTTC. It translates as CASSPRTGTREETQYF.